Reported below is one T cell receptor (beta chain). Its target is not known. The data were taken from a study of shared clonotypes between healthy human individuals. Study-level findings and limits: When naive CD4 clonotypes were compared across a handful of donors, around 5% were shared.

Assay used: immunoSEQ multiplex PCR; TCRdb lists only in-frame clones, some missing. The repertoire holds about 600,000 clones, less than 98% seen once, with 0.045% to 0.06% in the top ten. V was shortened by 2 bases and J by 0 bases, with 9 bases between the two germline ends. This CDR3 has 14 residues. Germline CDR1 SGHNT, CDR2 YYREEE (reference sequence). The J gene is TRBJ2-7, the V gene TRBV5-4; the D gene could be TRBD1 or TRBD2 (5 bases each). The sequence came from a woman in her 30s in good health. Sequences were obtained from naive CD4+ T cells sorted from blood. Subset noted: CD45RA+ positively selected. DNA for the CDR3: TGTGCCAGCAGCTTCGGGGACGGCTCCTACGAGCAGTACTTC. The encoded protein is CASSFGDGSYEQYF.